Presented here are 9 T cell receptor beta chains from one specimen sequenced in a study of shared clonotypes between healthy human individuals. Libraries were prepared by immunoSEQ multiplex PCR; TCRdb keeps only in-frame clonotypes and omits some of them. The table records about 2.1 million clones, around 93% of them present only once. The naive CD8 fraction comprised CD45RO-negative cells positively selected for CCR7 and excluded terminally differentiated effector memory CD45RA+ cells. The source material was naive CD8+ T cells from PBMCs. Source of these receptors: a man younger than 30 in good health. Some clones in this sample may be carry-over from other donors' samples.

This chain joins TRBV6-5 and TRBJ2-3; D not resolved. Germline CDR1 reads MNHEY; CDR2 reads SVGAGI. V was cut by 2 bases and J by 6 bases, with 9 bases left in between. CDR3 size: 13 residues. The CDR3 region is CASSYRVSDTQYF. The CDR3 nucleotides are TGTGCCAGCAGTTACCGGGTGAGCGATACGCAGTATTTT.

The genes are TRBV29-1 and TRBJ2-7, with TRBD1 matching over 7 bases. Germline V gene lookup returns CDR1 SQVTM and CDR2 ANQGSEA. There are 15 residues in the CDR3. J lost 0 bases, V lost 7 bases, and 12 bases had no gene match. The CDR3 nucleotides are TGCAGCGCCACTACTACAGGGGTTAGCTCCTACGAGCAGTACTTC. Amino acids: CSATTTGVSSYEQYF.

V usage is TRBV6-1 and J usage is TRBJ1-3; a possible D gene is TRBD1 (6 bases). V was pared by 8 bases and J by 3 bases, with 17 bases between. The CDR3 sequence is 15 residues long. Germline lookup yields CDR1 MNHNS and CDR2 SASEGT. CDR3 coding DNA: TGTGCCAGCTTATACGGGGGGGGCGGTGGAAACACCATATATTTT. This codes for CASLYGGGGGNTIYF.

Here the CDR3 reads CAISDPDSRTGGINEQFF. The CDR3 nucleotides read TGTGCCATCAGTGACCCCGACTCCCGGACAGGGGGGATAAATGAGCAGTTCTTC. This chain links TRBV10-3 with TRBJ2-1; TRBD1 matches at 10 bases. Germline V gene lookup returns CDR1 ENHRY and CDR2 SYGVKD. The CDR3 consists of 18 residues. Germline trimming cut 3 bases from V and 7 bases from J; bases unmatched to any gene: 15.

The V and J genes are TRBV4-1 and TRBJ2-7, with 8 bases aligning to TRBD1. This CDR3 region has 15 residues. Germline values: CDR1 MGHRA, CDR2 YSYEKL. V dropped 1 base and J dropped 5; count of bases not matched to a gene: 7. CDR3 protein: CASSQGQGPGNEQYF. The CDR3 DNA is TGCGCCAGCAGCCAAGGACAGGGGCCTGGCAACGAGCAGTACTTC.

The CDR3 DNA sequence: TGTGCCAGCAGCTTGGCACGACAGGGAATGGACTATGGCTACACCTTC. It specifies CASSLARQGMDYGYTF. The V gene is TRBV7-8, the J gene TRBJ1-2; 7 nucleotides line up with TRBD1. Per the germline V gene, CDR1 is SGHVS and CDR2 is FQNEAQ. Germline trimming cut 3 bases from V and 3 bases from J; bases unmatched to any gene: 10. CDR3 length: 16 residues.

This clone was detected once. The rearrangement joins TRBV5-8 to TRBJ1-5, with D perhaps TRBD1 (5 bases). V lost 6 bases, J lost 3 bases, and 13 bases lay in between. The CDR3 totals 14 residues. Per the germline V gene, CDR1 is SGHTS and CDR2 is YDEGEE. The CDR3 here is CASNQGLNNQPQHF. The CDR3 DNA reads TGTGCCAGCAACCAGGGACTGAACAATCAGCCCCAGCATTTT.

The chain is built from TRBV6-5 and TRBJ1-2; D may be TRBD1 (5 bases). Trimming took 0 bases from V and 4 from J, leaving 15 bases between them. Germline values: CDR1 MNHEY, CDR2 SVGAGI. The CDR3 runs to 16 residues. The CDR3 here is CASSYSSGVRSYGYTF. In DNA form, the CDR3 reads TGTGCCAGCAGTTACTCGTCGGGGGTACGGAGCTATGGCTACACCTTC.

V gene TRBV27 combines with J gene TRBJ2-2, with D possibly being TRBD2 (5 bases). This CDR3 spans 15 amino acids. The germline V gene has CDR1 MNHEY and CDR2 SMNVEV (reference sequence). V lost 7 bases, J lost 0 bases, and 12 bases lay in between. The CDR3 DNA follows: TGTGCCAGCACCGTTGAGGGAACGAACACCGGGGAGCTGTTTTTT. Translated, it gives CASTVEGTNTGELFF.